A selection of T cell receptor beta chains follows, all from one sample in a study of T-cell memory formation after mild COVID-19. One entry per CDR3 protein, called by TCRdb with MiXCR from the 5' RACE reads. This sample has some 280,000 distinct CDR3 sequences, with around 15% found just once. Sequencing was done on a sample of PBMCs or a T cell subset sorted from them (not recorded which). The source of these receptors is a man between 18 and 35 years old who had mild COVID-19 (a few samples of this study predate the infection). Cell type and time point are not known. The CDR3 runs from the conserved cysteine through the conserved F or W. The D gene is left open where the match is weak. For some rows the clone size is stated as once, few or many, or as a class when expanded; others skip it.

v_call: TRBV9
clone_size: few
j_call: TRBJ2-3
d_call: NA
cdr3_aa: CASSVGVGNTQYF
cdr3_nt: TGTGCCAGCAGCGTGGGGGTGGGAAATACGCAGTATTTT

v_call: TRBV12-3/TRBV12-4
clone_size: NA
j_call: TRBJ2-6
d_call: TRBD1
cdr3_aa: CASSLPAGQGAPSGANVLTF
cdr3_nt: TGTGCCAGCAGTTTGCCGGCGGGACAGGGGGCTCCCTCTGGGGCCAACGTCCTGACTTTC

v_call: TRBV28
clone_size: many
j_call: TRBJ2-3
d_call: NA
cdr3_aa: CASSFSQTTDTQYF
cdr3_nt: TGTGCCAGCAGTTTCTCACAGACCACAGATACGCAGTATTTT

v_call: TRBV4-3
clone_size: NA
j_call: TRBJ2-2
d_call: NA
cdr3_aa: CASSQDRTAWELFF
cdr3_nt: TGCGCCAGCAGCCAGGACCGGACAGCTTGGGAGCTGTTTTTT

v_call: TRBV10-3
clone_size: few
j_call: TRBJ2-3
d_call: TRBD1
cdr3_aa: CAIRRDRGTDTQYF
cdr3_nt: TGTGCCATCAGGAGGGACAGGGGAACAGATACGCAGTATTTT

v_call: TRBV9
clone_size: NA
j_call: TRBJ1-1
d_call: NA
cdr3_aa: CASRQWGEDTEAFF
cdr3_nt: TGTGCCAGCAGACAGTGGGGGGAGGACACTGAAGCTTTCTTT

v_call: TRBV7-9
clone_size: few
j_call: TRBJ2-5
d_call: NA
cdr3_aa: CASSLGGGVATWAETQYF
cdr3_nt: TGTGCCAGCAGCTTAGGAGGCGGGGTAGCCACATGGGCGGAGACCCAGTACTTC

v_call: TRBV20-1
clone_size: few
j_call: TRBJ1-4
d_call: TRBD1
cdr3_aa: CSATPSGTGVRKLFF
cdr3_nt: TGCAGTGCTACACCCTCCGGGACAGGGGTCCGGAAACTGTTTTTT

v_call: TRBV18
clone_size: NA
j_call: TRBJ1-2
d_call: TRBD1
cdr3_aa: CASSPSEGDRGHGYTF
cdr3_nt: TGTGCCAGCTCACCATCGGAAGGGGACAGGGGCCATGGCTACACCTTC

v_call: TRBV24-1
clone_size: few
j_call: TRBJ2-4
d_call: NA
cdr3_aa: CATSDLNIQYF
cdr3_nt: TGTGCCACCAGTGATTTAAACATTCAGTACTTC